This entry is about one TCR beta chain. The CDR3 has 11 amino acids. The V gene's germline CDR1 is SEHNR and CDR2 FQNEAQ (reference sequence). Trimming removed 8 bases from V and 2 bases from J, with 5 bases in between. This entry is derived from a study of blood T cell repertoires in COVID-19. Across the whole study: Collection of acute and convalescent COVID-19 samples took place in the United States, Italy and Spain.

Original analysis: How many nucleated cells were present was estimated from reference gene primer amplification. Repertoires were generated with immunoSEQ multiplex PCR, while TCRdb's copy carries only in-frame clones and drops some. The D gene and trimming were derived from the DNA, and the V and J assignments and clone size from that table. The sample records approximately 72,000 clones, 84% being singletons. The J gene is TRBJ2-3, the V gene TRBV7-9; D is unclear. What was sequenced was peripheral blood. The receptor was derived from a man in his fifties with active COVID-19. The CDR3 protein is CASAITDTQYF. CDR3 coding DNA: TGTGCCAGCGCGATCACAGATACGCAGTATTTT.